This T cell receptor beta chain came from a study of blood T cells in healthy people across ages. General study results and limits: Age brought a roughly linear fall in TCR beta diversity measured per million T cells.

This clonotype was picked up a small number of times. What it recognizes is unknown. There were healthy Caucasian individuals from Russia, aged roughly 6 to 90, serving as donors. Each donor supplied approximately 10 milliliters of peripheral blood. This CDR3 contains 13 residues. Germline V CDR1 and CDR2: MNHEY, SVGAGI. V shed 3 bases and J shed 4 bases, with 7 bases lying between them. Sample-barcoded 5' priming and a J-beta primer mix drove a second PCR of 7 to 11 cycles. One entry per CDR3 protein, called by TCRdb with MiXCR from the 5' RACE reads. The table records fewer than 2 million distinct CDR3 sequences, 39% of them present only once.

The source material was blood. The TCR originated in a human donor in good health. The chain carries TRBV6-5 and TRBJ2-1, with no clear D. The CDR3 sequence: CASSYGPYNEQFF. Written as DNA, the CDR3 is TGTGCCAGCAGTTATGGTCCTTACAATGAGCAGTTCTTC.